Below, 18 T cell receptor beta chains from the same sample are listed, as sequenced in a study of CD8 T cells in ankylosing spondylitis. TCRdb processed the 5' RACE reads anew with MiXCR; each CDR3 protein has one entry. The sample lists about 360,000 distinct CDR3 sequences; approximately 14% were seen once. Sequencing was carried out using blood, either unsorted or a sorted T cell fraction (not recorded which). These receptor sequences come from a male donor with ankylosing spondylitis or in good health (not recorded which).

The chain combines TRBV10-2 with TRBJ1-2; D possibly corresponds to TRBD1 (6 bases). CDR3 length: 14 amino acids. Trimming cost V 3 bases and J 4 bases, with 12 bases left between them. CDR1 and CDR2 (germline): WSHSY, SAAADI. This CDR3 is CASSDGGPSYGYTF. CDR3 nucleotides: TGCGCCAGCAGTGACGGGGGGCCCTCCTATGGCTACACCTTC.

This clonotype was counted between two and nine times. The chain recombines TRBV10-3 with TRBJ2-2; D call uncertain. Germline lookup yields CDR1 ENHRY and CDR2 SYGVKD. This CDR3 has 12 amino acids. Trimming took off 6 bases at V and 7 bases at J, with 9 bases between the two ends. The CDR3 reads CAISFDRGELFF. CDR3 DNA sequence: TGTGCCATCAGCTTCGACCGCGGGGAGCTGTTTTTT.

V is TRBV12-3 or TRBV12-4 and J is TRBJ2-5; 7 nucleotides agree with TRBD2. The CDR3 runs to 15 residues. Trimming cost V 2 bases and J 5 bases; bases outside gene matches: 8. Here the CDR3 DNA reads TGTGCCAGCAGTTTATCGTGGGGGGGAAAGGAGACCCAGTACTTC. The encoded protein is CASSLSWGGKETQYF.

This clonotype has only a few counts. The chain joins TRBV6-2 or TRBV6-3 to TRBJ2-2; no clear D. CDR3 length equals 15 residues. Germline CDR1 and CDR2: MNHEY and SVGEGT. V lost 2 bases and J 3 bases, leaving 10 bases between the germline ends. CDR3 nucleotide sequence: TGTGCCAGCAGTTACGGGCAGGTCCACACCGGGGAGCTGTTTTTT. Translation gives CASSYGQVHTGELFF.

This clonotype has more than one count but fewer than ten. The CDR3 sequence is CATSRRQSTDTQYF. CDR3 DNA sequence: TGTGCCACCAGCAGGAGGCAGAGCACAGATACGCAGTATTTT. The chain joins TRBV15 to TRBJ2-3; D not certain. The CDR3 extends over 14 amino acids. Germline assignment: CDR1 LNHNV and CDR2 YYDKDF (reference sequence). The V end lost 3 bases, the J end lost 0 bases, and 7 bases lay between the germline ends.

As concerns this clonotype: A single base separates this from a much larger clone, so it may be a read error. CDR3 in amino acids: CASSLREYSNQPQHF. CDR3 nucleotide sequence: TGTGCCAGCAGTCTAAGGGAATATAGCAATCAGCCCCAGCATTTT. The chain is built from TRBV3-1 and TRBJ1-5, with D unresolved. The CDR3 is 15 amino acids. The V end was cut by 6 bases, the J end by 0 bases, with 12 bases between. Germline CDR1 LGHDT, CDR2 YNNKEL (reference sequence).

V and J are TRBV19 and TRBJ2-3; TRBD1 matches at 8 bases. Germline V gene sequence: CDR1 LNHDA, CDR2 SQIVND (reference sequence). V gave up 3 bases and J gave up 0 bases; unmatched junction bases: 2. The CDR3 runs to 15 residues. The CDR3 nucleotides read TGTGCCAGTAGTATGGACAGGGCCAGCACAGATACGCAGTATTTT. Its protein product is CASSMDRASTDTQYF. Full variable domain (missing parts from reference TRBV19 and TRBJ2-3): DGGITQSPKYLFRKEGQNVTLSCEQNLNHDAMYWYRQDPGQGLRLIYYSQIVNDFQKGDIAEGYSVSREKKESFPLTVTSAQKNPTAFYLCASSMDRASTDTQYFGPGTRLTVL.

In its sample, this clonotype was seen a few times. The chain is built from TRBV19 and TRBJ1-5, with 7 bases identical to TRBD1. Trimming cost V 4 bases and J 7 bases; bases outside gene matches: 4. The CDR3 has 13 residues. Looked up from germline, CDR1 is LNHDA and CDR2 is SQIVND (reference sequence). Here the CDR3 DNA reads TGTGCCAGTAGTACCCAGGGGGGACAGCCCCAGCATTTT. It specifies CASSTQGGQPQHF.

This clonotype occurred a few times. This rearrangement joins TRBV6-5 to TRBJ2-3, with D hard to call. This CDR3 region has 14 residues. Trimming took 2 bases from V and 0 from J, leaving 6 bases between them. Germline-derived CDR1 and CDR2 are MNHEY and SVGAGI. CDR3 amino acids: CASSYQTSTDTQYF. CDR3 sequence (DNA): TGTGCCAGCAGTTACCAGACTAGCACAGATACGCAGTATTTT.

J is TRBJ2-5 and V is TRBV29-1; D remains ambiguous. Trimming removed 1 base at V and 2 bases at J, with 8 bases between. Germline CDR1 and CDR2: SQVTM and ANQGSEA. This CDR3 is built from 13 residues. The CDR3 DNA sequence: TGCAGCGTTGAAGCCTTGCGTCAAGAGACCCAGTACTTC. This codes for CSVEALRQETQYF.

The chain combines TRBV5-1 with TRBJ2-2; either TRBD1 or TRBD2 may fit D (5 bases each). The CDR3 totals 14 residues. Per the germline V gene, CDR1 is SGHRS and CDR2 is YFSETQ. With 3 bases removed from V and 6 bases from J, the gap between germline ends came to 12 bases. CDR3 DNA: TGCGCCAGCAGCTGGGGACCGGACGCCGGGGAGCTGTTTTTT. It is translated as CASSWGPDAGELFF.

This clonotype was seen a handful of times. CDR3 DNA: TGTGCCAGCAGCACTAGCGGGGGGGCTTACAATGAGCAGTTCTTC. Protein product: CASSTSGGAYNEQFF. The chain links TRBV7-2 to TRBJ2-1; 13 bases agree with TRBD2. V gave up 5 bases and J gave up 4 bases; unmatched junction bases: 2. Germline CDR1 reads SGHTA; CDR2 reads FQGNSA. The CDR3 loop spans 15 amino acids.

This clonotype was counted between two and nine times. The rearrangement uses TRBV20-1 and TRBJ1-5; D gene uncertain. CDR1 and CDR2 (germline): DFQATT, SNEGSKA (reference sequence). The CDR3 loop spans 14 amino acids. V was pared by 6 bases and J by 4 bases, with 16 bases between. Here the CDR3 reads CSAKAHEGNQPQHF. For the CDR3, the DNA is TGCAGTGCCAAGGCCCATGAAGGGAATCAGCCCCAGCATTTT.

V and J are TRBV29-1 and TRBJ1-1; D gene ambiguous. Trimming took off 0 bases at V and 11 bases at J, with 10 bases between the two ends. The CDR3 runs to 11 residues. In germline, CDR1 is SQVTM, CDR2 ANQGSEA. CDR3 nucleotides: TGCAGCGTTGAAGATAGGGCGAGGGCTTTCTTT. Its protein product is CSVEDRARAFF.

In the case of this clonotype: A junction boundary mismatches the germline segment, possibly from a read error. The V and J genes are TRBV6-1 and TRBJ2-7; D is unresolved. Germline values: CDR1 MNHNS, CDR2 SASEGT. The CDR3 covers 11 residues. The CDR3 is CASSERALNRF. CDR3 bases: TGTGCCAGCAGTGAAAGGGCTCTCAACCGGTTC.

This clonotype occurred a few times. This rearrangement joins TRBV5-5 to TRBJ1-1; TRBD1 matches at 8 bases. The length of the CDR3 is 15 residues. Per germline, CDR1 SGHKS and CDR2 YYEKEE (reference sequence). V was pared by 4 bases and J by 0 bases, with 5 bases of the junction left unmatched. The CDR3, as DNA: TGTGCCAGCAGCCCCCTACAGGGGGTGAACACTGAAGCTTTCTTT. Its translation is CASSPLQGVNTEAFF. The full variable domain, rest sourced from reference TRBV5-5 and TRBJ1-1, is DAGVTQSPTHLIKTRGQQVTLRCSPISGHKSVSWYQQVLGQGPQFIFQYYEKEERGRGNFPDRFSARQFPNYSSELNVNALLLGDSALYLCASSPLQGVNTEAFFGQGTRLTVV.

The chain couples TRBV5-1 to TRBJ2-7; D is perhaps TRBD2 (5 bases). The CDR3 runs to 15 residues. V lost 4 bases and J 2 bases, leaving 16 bases between the germline ends. Germline CDR1 SGHRS, CDR2 YFSETQ. This CDR3 is CASSAEAASPYEQYF. The CDR3 DNA is TGCGCCAGCAGCGCGGAGGCAGCTTCCCCCTACGAGCAGTACTTC.

This clonotype was found a few times. V and J are TRBV15 and TRBJ2-5, with TRBD1 matching 10 bases. With V trimmed by 0 bases and J by 4 bases, 2 bases remained unmatched. The CDR3 sequence is 15 residues long. Germline V gene lookup returns CDR1 LNHNV and CDR2 YYDKDF (reference sequence). For the CDR3, the DNA is TGTGCCACCAGCAGAGACGGGACAGGGGTAGAGACCCAGTACTTC. The encoded protein is CATSRDGTGVETQYF. Looking up the rest from reference TRBV15 and TRBJ2-5 gives the full variable domain: DAMVIQNPRYQVTQFGKPVTLSCSQTLNHNVMYWYQQKSSQAPKLLFHYYDKDFNNEADTPDNFQSRRPNTSFCFLDIRSPGLGDTAMYLCATSRDGTGVETQYFGPGTRLLVL.